This record concerns one T cell receptor beta chain sequence. What it binds is not known. Researchers ran the PCR with 60 Vbeta and 13 Jbeta primers. The protocol was immunoSEQ multiplex PCR, while the TCRdb copy is restricted to in-frame clones and leaves out a portion. The repertoire includes over 200,000 clones, 77% of them detected once, and less than 3% sits in the top ten. This entry comes from a study of cytomegalovirus exposure and HLA in healthy donors. The CDR3 length is 13 residues. Germline CDR1 reads SGHRS; CDR2 reads YFSETQ. Trimming shortened V by 3 bases and J by 6 bases, and 10 bases separated the two germline ends. Study results and limitations: The study recorded 160 or so TCR beta chains that were cytomegalovirus-associated. A later analysis linked a missense variant in DCLRE1C to the trimming of TCR beta V and J genes. Several of the most significant clusters were apparently associated with common viral pathogens in a later analysis.

Sequenced material: PBMCs. The sequence derives from a woman aged 60 to 75 in good health and CMV-seropositive. V and J are TRBV5-1 and TRBJ2-1; tentatively, D is TRBD2 (5 bases). For the CDR3, the DNA is TGCGCCAGCAGCTCCGCGGGCGGCAATGAGCAGTTCTTC. Translated, it gives CASSSAGGNEQFF.